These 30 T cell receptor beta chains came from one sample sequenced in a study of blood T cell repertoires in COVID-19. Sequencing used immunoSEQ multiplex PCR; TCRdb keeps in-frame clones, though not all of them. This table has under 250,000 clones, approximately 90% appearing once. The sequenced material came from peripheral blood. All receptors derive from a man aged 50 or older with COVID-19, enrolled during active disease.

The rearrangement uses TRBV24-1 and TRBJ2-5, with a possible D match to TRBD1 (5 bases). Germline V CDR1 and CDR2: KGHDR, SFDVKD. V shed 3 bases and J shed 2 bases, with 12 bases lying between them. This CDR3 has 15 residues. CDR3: CATSDPDTTQETQYF. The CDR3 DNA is TGTGCCACCAGTGATCCGGACACCACGCAAGAGACCCAGTACTTC.

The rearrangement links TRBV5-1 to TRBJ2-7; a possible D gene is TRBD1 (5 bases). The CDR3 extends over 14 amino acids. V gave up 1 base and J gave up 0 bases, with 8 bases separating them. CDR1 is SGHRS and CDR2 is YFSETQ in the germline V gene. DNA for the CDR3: TGCGCCAGCAGCTTGAAGGGGTTCTCCTACGAGCAGTACTTC. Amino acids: CASSLKGFSYEQYF.

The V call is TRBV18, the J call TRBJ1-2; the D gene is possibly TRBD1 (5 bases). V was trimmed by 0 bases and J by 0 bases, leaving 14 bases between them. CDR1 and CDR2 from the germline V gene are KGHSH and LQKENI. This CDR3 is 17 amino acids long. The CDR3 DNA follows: TGTGCCAGCTCACCACCGGGCGGAGGGGCGGCTAACTATGGCTACACCTTC. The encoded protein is CASSPPGGGAANYGYTF.

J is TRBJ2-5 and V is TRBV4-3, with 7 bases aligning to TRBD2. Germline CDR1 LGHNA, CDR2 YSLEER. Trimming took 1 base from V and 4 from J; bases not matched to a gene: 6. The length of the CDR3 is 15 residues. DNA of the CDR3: TGCGCCAGCAGCCAAGCGGCTAGCGGTTCAGAGACCCAGTACTTC. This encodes CASSQAASGSETQYF.

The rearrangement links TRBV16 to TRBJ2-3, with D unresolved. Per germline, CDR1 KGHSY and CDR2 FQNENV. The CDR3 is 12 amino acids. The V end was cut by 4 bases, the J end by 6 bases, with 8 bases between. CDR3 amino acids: CASSPLGDTQYF. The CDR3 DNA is TGTGCCAGCAGCCCTCTCGGGGATACGCAGTATTTT.

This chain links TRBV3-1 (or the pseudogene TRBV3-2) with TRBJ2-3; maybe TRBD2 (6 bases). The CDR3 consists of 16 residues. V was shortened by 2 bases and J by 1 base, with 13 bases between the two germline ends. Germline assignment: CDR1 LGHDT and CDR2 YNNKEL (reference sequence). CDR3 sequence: CASSQTQGLRTDTQYF. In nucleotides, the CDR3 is TGTGCCAGCAGCCAAACTCAGGGACTCCGCACAGATACGCAGTATTTT.

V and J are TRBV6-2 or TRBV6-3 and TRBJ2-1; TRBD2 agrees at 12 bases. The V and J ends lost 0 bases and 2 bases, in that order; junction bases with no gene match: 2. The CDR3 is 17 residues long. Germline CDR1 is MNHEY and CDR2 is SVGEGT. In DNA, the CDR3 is TGTGCCAGCAGTTACTCGAGACTAGCGGGGGCCTACAATGAGCAGTTCTTC. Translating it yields CASSYSRLAGAYNEQFF.

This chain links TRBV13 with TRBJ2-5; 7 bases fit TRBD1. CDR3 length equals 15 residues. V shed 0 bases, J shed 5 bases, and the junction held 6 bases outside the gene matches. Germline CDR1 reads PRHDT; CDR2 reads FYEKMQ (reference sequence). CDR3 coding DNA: TGTGCCAGCAGCTTAGGAGGGGGCTTAGGGGAGACCCAGTACTTC. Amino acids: CASSLGGGLGETQYF.

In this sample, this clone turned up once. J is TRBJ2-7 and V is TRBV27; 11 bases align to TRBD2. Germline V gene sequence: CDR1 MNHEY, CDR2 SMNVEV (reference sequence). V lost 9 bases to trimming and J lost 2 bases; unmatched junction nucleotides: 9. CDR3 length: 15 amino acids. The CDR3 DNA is TGTGCCAGTAAGTCGCGACTAGCGGGGCCCTACGAGCAGTACTTC. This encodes CASKSRLAGPYEQYF.

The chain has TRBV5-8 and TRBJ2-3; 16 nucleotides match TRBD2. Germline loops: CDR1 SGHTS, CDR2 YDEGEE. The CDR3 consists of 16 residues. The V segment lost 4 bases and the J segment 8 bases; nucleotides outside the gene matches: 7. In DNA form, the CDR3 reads TGTGCCAGCAGCCCGGCCGGGACTAGCGGGGGGGGTACGCAGTATTTT. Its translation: CASSPAGTSGGGTQYF.

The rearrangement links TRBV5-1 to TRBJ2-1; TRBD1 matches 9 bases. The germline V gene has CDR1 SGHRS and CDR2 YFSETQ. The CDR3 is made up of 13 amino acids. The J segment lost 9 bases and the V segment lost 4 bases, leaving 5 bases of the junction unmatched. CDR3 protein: CASSRQTGGEQFF. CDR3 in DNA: TGCGCCAGCAGCAGACAGACAGGGGGTGAGCAGTTCTTC.

The CDR3 region is CASSYSKGGGGNEQFF. The CDR3 DNA follows: TGTGCCAGCAGTTACTCGAAAGGGGGAGGGGGCAATGAGCAGTTCTTC. The chain couples TRBV6-5 to TRBJ2-1; tentatively, D is TRBD2 (7 bases). This CDR3 has 16 amino acids. Germline V CDR1 and CDR2: MNHEY, SVGAGI. V was clipped by 0 bases and J by 6 bases, with 15 bases between them.

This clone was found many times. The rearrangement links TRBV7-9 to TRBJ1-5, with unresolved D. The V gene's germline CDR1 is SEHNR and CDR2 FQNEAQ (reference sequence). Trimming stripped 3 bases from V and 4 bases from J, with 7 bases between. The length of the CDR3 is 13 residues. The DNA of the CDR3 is TGTGCCAGCAGCTTCGAGGGAAATCAGCCCCAGCATTTT. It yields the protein CASSFEGNQPQHF.

The CDR3 DNA is TGTGCCAGCTCACCAGGGACTAGCAGGGAGACCCAGTACTTC. Its translation is CASSPGTSRETQYF. This chain connects TRBV18 to TRBJ2-5; 9 bases map to TRBD2. Per the germline V gene, CDR1 is KGHSH and CDR2 is LQKENI. J gave up 5 bases and V 2 bases, and 3 bases lay outside the gene matches. There are 14 residues in the CDR3. Full variable domain (rest looked up from reference TRBV18 and TRBJ2-5): NAGVMQNPRHLVRRRGQEARLRCSPMKGHSHVYWYRQLPEEGLKFMVYLQKENIIDESGMPKERFSAEFPKEGPSILRIQQVVRGDSAAYFCASSPGTSRETQYFGPGTRLLVL.

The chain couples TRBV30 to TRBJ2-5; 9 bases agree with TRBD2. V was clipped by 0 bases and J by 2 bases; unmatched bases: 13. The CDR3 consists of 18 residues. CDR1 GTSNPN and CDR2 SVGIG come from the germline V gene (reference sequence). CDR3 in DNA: TGTGCCTGGAGTGTAAAGCTAGCGGGGTCCGTGGGGCAAGAGACCCAGTACTTC. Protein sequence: CAWSVKLAGSVGQETQYF.

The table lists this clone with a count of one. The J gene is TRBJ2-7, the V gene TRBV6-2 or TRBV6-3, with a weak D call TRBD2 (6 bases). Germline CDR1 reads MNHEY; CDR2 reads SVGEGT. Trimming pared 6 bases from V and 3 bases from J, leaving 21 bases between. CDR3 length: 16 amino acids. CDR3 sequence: CASSRLSRRESYEQYF. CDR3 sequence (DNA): TGTGCCAGCAGCCGACTAAGTCGACGGGAGAGCTACGAGCAGTACTTC.

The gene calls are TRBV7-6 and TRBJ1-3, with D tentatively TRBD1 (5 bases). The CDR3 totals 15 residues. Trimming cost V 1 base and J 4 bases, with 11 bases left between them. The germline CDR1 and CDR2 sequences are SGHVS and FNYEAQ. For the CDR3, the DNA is TGTGCCAGCAGCTTAGAGATGGGGCAAGGAAACACCATATATTTT. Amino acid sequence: CASSLEMGQGNTIYF. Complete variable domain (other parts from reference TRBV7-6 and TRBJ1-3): GAGVSQSPRYKVTKRGQDVALRCDPISGHVSLYWYRQALGQGPEFLTYFNYEAQQDKSGLPNDRFSAERPEGSISTLTIQRTEQRDSAMYRCASSLEMGQGNTIYFGEGSWLTVV.

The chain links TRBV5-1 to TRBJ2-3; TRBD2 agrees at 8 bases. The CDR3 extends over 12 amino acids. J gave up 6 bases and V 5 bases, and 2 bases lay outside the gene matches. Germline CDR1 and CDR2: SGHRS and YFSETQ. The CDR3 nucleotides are TGCGCCAGCAGACGGGAGGGGGATACGCAGTATTTT. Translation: CASRREGDTQYF. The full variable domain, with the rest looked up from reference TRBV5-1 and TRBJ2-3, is KAGVTQTPRYLIKTRGQQVTLSCSPISGHRSVSWYQQTPGQGLQFLFEYFSETQRNKGNFPGRFSGRQFSNSRSEMNVSTLELGDSALYLCASRREGDTQYFGPGTRLTVL.

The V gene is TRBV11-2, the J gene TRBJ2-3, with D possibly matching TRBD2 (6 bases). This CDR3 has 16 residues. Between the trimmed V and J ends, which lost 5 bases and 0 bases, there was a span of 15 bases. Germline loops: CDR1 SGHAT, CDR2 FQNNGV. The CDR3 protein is CASSDPRDLSTDTQYF. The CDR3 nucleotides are TGTGCCAGCAGCGATCCTCGGGACTTAAGCACAGATACGCAGTATTTT. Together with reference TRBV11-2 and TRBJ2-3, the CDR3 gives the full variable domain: EAGVAQSPRYKIIEKRQSVAFWCNPISGHATLYWYQQILGQGPKLLIQFQNNGVVDDSQLPKDRFSAERLKGVDSTLKIQPAKLEDSAVYLCASSDPRDLSTDTQYFGPGTRLTVL.

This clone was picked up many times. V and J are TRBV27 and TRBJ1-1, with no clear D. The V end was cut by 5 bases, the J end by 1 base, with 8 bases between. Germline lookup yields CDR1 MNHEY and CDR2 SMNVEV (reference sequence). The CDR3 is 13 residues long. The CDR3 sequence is CASSPTGNTEAFF. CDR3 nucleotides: TGTGCCAGCAGTCCCACCGGGAACACTGAAGCTTTCTTT.

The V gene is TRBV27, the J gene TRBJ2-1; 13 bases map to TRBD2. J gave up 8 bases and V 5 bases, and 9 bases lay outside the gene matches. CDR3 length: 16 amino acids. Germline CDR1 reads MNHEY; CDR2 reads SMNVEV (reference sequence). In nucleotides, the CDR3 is TGTGCCAGCAGTCCTATAGGACTAGCGGGAGTCGATGAGCAGTTCTTC. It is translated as CASSPIGLAGVDEQFF.

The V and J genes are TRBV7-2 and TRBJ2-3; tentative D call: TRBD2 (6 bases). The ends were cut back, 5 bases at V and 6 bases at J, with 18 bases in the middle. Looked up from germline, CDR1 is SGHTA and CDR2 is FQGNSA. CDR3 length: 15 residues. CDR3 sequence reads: CASSPRVWGTDTQYF. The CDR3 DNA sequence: TGTGCCAGCAGCCCCAGGGTGTGGGGGACTGATACGCAGTATTTT.

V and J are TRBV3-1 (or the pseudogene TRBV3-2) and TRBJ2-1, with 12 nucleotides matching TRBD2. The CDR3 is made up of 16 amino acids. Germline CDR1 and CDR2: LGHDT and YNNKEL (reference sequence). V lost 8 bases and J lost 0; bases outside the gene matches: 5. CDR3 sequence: CASGLAGRISYNEQFF. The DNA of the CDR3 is TGTGCCAGCGGACTAGCGGGACGAATCTCCTACAATGAGCAGTTCTTC.

The CDR3 loop is CASSSGALNEQFF. Here the CDR3 DNA reads TGCGCCAGCAGCTCAGGGGCCCTCAATGAGCAGTTCTTC. V is TRBV5-1 and J is TRBJ2-1; D may be TRBD1 (6 bases). The CDR3 loop spans 13 amino acids. The V and J ends lost 3 bases and 6 bases respectively, with 10 bases between them. CDR1 is SGHRS, CDR2 YFSETQ, per germline.

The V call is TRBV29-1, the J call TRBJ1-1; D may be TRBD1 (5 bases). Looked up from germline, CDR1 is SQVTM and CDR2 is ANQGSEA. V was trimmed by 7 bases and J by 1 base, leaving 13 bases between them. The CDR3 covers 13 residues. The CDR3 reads CSGGGVGNTEAFF. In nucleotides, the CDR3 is TGCAGCGGCGGAGGGGTGGGGAACACTGAAGCTTTCTTT. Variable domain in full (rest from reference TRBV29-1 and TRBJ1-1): SAVISQKPSRDICQRGTSLTIQCQVDSQVTMMFWYRQQPGQSLTLIATANQGSEATYESGFVIDKFPISRPNLTFSTLTVSNMSPEDSSIYLCSGGGVGNTEAFFGQGTRLTVV.

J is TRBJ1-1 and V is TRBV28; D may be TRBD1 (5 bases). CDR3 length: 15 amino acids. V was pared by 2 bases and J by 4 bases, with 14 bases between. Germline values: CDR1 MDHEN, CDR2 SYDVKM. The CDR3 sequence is CASSLLGGRITEAFF. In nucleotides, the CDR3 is TGTGCCAGCAGTTTACTGGGGGGAAGAATCACTGAAGCTTTCTTT.

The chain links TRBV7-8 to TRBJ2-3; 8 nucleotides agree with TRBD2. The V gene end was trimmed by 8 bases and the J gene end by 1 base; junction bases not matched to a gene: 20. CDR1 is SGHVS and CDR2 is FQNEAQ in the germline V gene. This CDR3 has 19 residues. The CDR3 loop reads CASRGVIAGLGWGTDTQYF. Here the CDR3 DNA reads TGTGCCAGCCGCGGGGTTATAGCGGGATTGGGGTGGGGCACAGATACGCAGTATTTT.

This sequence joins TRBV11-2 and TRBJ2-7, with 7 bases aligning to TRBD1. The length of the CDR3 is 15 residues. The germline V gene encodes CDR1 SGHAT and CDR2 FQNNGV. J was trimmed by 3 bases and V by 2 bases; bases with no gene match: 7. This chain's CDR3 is CASSLRDSINYEQYF. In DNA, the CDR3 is TGTGCCAGCAGCTTACGGGACAGCATAAACTACGAGCAGTACTTC.

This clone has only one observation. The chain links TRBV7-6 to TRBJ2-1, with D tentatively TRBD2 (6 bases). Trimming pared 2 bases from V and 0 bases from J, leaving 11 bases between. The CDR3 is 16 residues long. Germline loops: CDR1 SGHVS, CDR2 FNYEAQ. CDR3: CASSLFDGSSYNEQFF. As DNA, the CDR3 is TGTGCCAGCAGCTTATTCGACGGGAGCTCCTACAATGAGCAGTTCTTC.

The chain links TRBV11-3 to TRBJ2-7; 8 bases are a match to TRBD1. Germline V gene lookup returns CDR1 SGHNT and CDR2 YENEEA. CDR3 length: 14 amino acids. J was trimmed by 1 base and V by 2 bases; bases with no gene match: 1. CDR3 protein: CASSLRQGSYEQYF. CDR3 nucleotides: TGTGCCAGCAGCTTAAGACAGGGGTCCTACGAGCAGTACTTC.